The 13 T cell receptor beta chains presented below share a single source sample, sequenced in a study of blood T cell repertoires in COVID-19. TCRdb keeps only in-frame clones here, not all; method: immunoSEQ multiplex PCR. The sample includes about 310,000 clones, around 87% of them seen just once. Sequencing was carried out using peripheral blood. The receptors come from a man between 45 and 60 years old with active or convalescent COVID-19.

In its sample, this clone was seen once. This chain joins TRBV28 and TRBJ2-1; 9 nucleotides agree with TRBD1. The germline gives CDR1 MDHEN, CDR2 SYDVKM. V dropped 3 bases and J dropped 4; count of bases not matched to a gene: 4. The CDR3 is made up of 15 amino acids. The CDR3 sequence: CASSFDRGAYNEQFF. The CDR3 nucleotides are TGTGCCAGCAGTTTTGACAGGGGGGCTTACAATGAGCAGTTCTTC.

The V gene is TRBV19, the J gene TRBJ1-4; D is possibly TRBD1 (6 bases). This CDR3 has 15 amino acids. The V end was cut by 6 bases, the J end by 5 bases, with 16 bases between. Germline-derived CDR1 and CDR2 are LNHDA and SQIVND (reference sequence). The CDR3 sequence is CASRGRTAENEKLFF. CDR3 DNA sequence: TGTGCCAGTAGGGGCCGGACAGCCGAGAATGAAAAACTGTTTTTT. The full variable domain, its missing parts supplied by reference TRBV19 and TRBJ1-4, is DGGITQSPKYLFRKEGQNVTLSCEQNLNHDAMYWYRQDPGQGLRLIYYSQIVNDFQKGDIAEGYSVSREKKESFPLTVTSAQKNPTAFYLCASRGRTAENEKLFFGSGTQLSVL.

The chain combines TRBV11-2 with TRBJ2-4; TRBD2 might be the D (6 bases). This CDR3 has 13 residues. The germline CDR1 and CDR2 sequences are SGHAT and FQNNGV. V was clipped by 7 bases and J by 9 bases, with 16 bases between them. The CDR3, as DNA: TGTGCCAGCAACGCGGAGGGAAGAGTCATTCAGTACTTC. As protein: CASNAEGRVIQYF.

The chain carries TRBV10-3 and TRBJ1-2; D is uncertain. V shed 6 bases and J shed 1 base, with 12 bases lying between them. The CDR3 consists of 14 residues. The germline V gene encodes CDR1 ENHRY and CDR2 SYGVKD. CDR3 amino acids: CAISGDPRNYGYTF. In DNA form, the CDR3 reads TGTGCCATCAGCGGGGATCCTCGTAACTATGGCTACACCTTC.

This chain connects TRBV9 to TRBJ1-6, with 7 bases fitting TRBD1. The germline gives CDR1 SGDLS, CDR2 YYNGEE. The CDR3 has 16 residues. V was pared by 4 bases and J by 10 bases, with 14 bases of the junction left unmatched. CDR3 region: CASSRDRQGSTSPLHF. The CDR3 coding sequence is TGTGCCAGCAGCCGCGATCGACAGGGTTCAACCTCACCCCTCCACTTT.

This clone was seen a handful of times. The chain recombines TRBV19 with TRBJ1-1; tentative D call: TRBD1 (5 bases). Trimming cost V 5 bases and J 2 bases, with 12 bases left between them. The CDR3 contains 14 residues. The germline V gene has CDR1 LNHDA and CDR2 SQIVND (reference sequence). In nucleotides, the CDR3 is TGTGCCAGTAGTGTAACAGGCTTCAACACTGAAGCTTTCTTT. Residues: CASSVTGFNTEAFF.

This clone has a single count. The rearrangement joins TRBV20-1 to TRBJ1-2, with D possibly TRBD1 on 6 matching bases. Trimming left V 3 bases short and J 0 bases short, with 26 bases between. In germline, CDR1 is DFQATT, CDR2 SNEGSKA (reference sequence). The CDR3 covers 19 residues. This chain's CDR3 is CSASTVSGGTGPSNYGYTF. The CDR3 DNA reads as TGCAGTGCTAGTACGGTGAGCGGCGGAACAGGGCCTTCTAACTATGGCTACACCTTC.

CDR3 bases: TGTGCCAGCAGTTTCGGGGGTGAGGAAAACGAGCAGTACTTC. This translates into CASSFGGEENEQYF. The V call is TRBV28, the J call TRBJ2-7, with D maybe TRBD2 (6 bases). Germline loops: CDR1 MDHEN, CDR2 SYDVKM. The CDR3 spans 14 residues. The V end was cut by 3 bases, the J end by 5 bases, with 14 bases between.

The V gene is TRBV5-5, the J gene TRBJ1-5; D gene ambiguous. CDR3 length equals 13 residues. V lost 0 bases to trimming and J lost 3 bases, with 4 bases between them. CDR1 is SGHKS, CDR2 YYEKEE, per germline (reference sequence). The CDR3 reads CASSLVVNQPQHF. The CDR3 DNA follows: TGTGCCAGCAGCTTGGTAGTCAATCAGCCCCAGCATTTT.

Worth noting for this clone: Other DNA sequences from this sample encode an identical CDR3 as well. The V and J genes are TRBV28 and TRBJ1-2; the D is unclear. This CDR3 has 12 amino acids. Germline V lookup: CDR1 MDHEN, CDR2 SYDVKM. Trimming left V 2 bases short and J 5 bases short, with 6 bases between. The CDR3 loop reads CASSLRGYGYTF. CDR3 DNA: TGTGCCAGCAGTTTACGAGGGTATGGCTACACCTTC.

The genes are TRBV28 and TRBJ1-6, with D unclear. CDR1 MDHEN and CDR2 SYDVKM come from the germline V gene. The CDR3 sequence is 15 residues long. Trimming pared 11 bases from V and 7 bases from J, leaving 21 bases between. The CDR3 is CAVTATAGRNSPLHF. The CDR3 coding sequence is TGTGCCGTTACTGCCACCGCAGGTCGGAATTCACCCCTCCACTTT.

V is TRBV30 and J is TRBJ1-5; D gene unclear. The CDR3 covers 13 residues. V lost 5 bases, J lost 2 bases, and 10 bases lay in between. Looked up from germline, CDR1 is GTSNPN and CDR2 is SVGIG (reference sequence). The CDR3 region is CAWGSGGNQPQHF. The CDR3 DNA reads TGTGCCTGGGGGAGTGGTGGCAATCAGCCCCAGCATTTT.

The chain joins TRBV3-1 (or the pseudogene TRBV3-2) to TRBJ1-6; weak D call: TRBD1 (5 bases). CDR1 is LGHDT and CDR2 is YNNKEL in the germline V gene (reference sequence). The CDR3 runs 16 residues. V was trimmed by 4 bases and J by 4 bases, leaving 14 bases between them. CDR3 loop: CASSRGGVEYNSPLHF. CDR3 in DNA: TGTGCCAGCAGCCGGGGGGGGGTGGAATATAATTCACCCCTCCACTTT.